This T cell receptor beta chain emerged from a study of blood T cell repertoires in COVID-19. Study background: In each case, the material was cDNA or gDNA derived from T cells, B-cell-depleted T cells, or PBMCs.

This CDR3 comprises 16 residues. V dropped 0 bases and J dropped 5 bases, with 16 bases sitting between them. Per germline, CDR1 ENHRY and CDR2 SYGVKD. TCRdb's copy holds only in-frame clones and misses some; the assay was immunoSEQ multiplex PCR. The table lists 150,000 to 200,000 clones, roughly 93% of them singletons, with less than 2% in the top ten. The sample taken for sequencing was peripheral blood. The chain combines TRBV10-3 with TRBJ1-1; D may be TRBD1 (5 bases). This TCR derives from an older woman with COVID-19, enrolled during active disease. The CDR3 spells CAISESGQSTGTEAFF. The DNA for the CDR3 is TGTGCCATCAGTGAGTCGGGGCAGTCAACCGGGACTGAAGCTTTCTTT.